The clone carrying this T cell receptor (beta chain) has a count of ten or more. Its antigen is still unknown. The source of the sample is a study of response to subunit inactivated influenza vaccine. TCRdb re-derived calls from the RT-PCR reads in MiXCR, one entry per CDR3 protein. The sample has 600,000 to 850,000 distinct CDR3 sequences; 14% are singletons. The CDR3 sequence is 14 residues long. Trimming stripped 2 bases from V and 4 bases from J, with 9 bases between. Germline CDR1 MNHEY, CDR2 SMNVEV (reference sequence). Study-wide results and limits: Every seasonal influenza vaccination brings in few new T cells, the authors suggested.

The chain combines TRBV27 with TRBJ2-1; no firm D call. Sequenced material: PBMCs from blood, taken roughly 2 weeks before vaccination. The receptor was isolated from a man aged 45 to 65 who received an inactivated influenza vaccine. In DNA form, the CDR3 reads TGTGCCAGCAGTTTAGGTCTTAGTTACAATGAGCAGTTCTTC. It yields the protein CASSLGLSYNEQFF.